The 7 T cell receptor beta chains below all came from one sample that was sequenced in a study of T cell clones after liver transplantation. The assay was immunoSEQ multiplex PCR, and TCRdb's table has in-frame clones only and misses some. Among tens of thousands of clones listed, 65% to 85% were seen once. The sequencing used CD4+ T cells from blood, collected about 46 months after liver transplant. These receptors all come from a human patient who received a liver transplant. Some T cells may possibly be graft donor cells.

This clone was seen only a few times. The chain has TRBV9 and TRBJ2-1; maybe TRBD2 (5 bases). The germline CDR1 and CDR2 sequences are SGDLS and YYNGEE. V was clipped by 0 bases and J by 4 bases, with 8 bases between them. This CDR3 contains 14 residues. The CDR3 sequence is CASSVGGVYNEQFF. Written as DNA, the CDR3 is TGTGCCAGCAGCGTAGGGGGAGTTTACAATGAGCAGTTCTTC.

The rearrangement links TRBV18 to TRBJ2-1; 7 nucleotides align to TRBD2. V shed 0 bases, J shed 2 bases, and the junction held 4 bases outside the gene matches. Germline-derived CDR1 and CDR2 are KGHSH and LQKENI. The CDR3 is 16 residues long. The CDR3 sequence is CASSPPTSPTYNEQFF. The CDR3 DNA reads as TGTGCCAGCTCACCACCGACTAGCCCCACCTACAATGAGCAGTTCTTC.

The chain is built from TRBV5-1 and TRBJ2-2, with D tentatively TRBD1 (5 bases). Trimming pared 6 bases from V and 4 bases from J, leaving 19 bases between. The CDR3 runs to 16 residues. CDR1 and CDR2 (germline): SGHRS, YFSETQ. CDR3 amino acids: CASTPKGQGSTGELFF. In nucleotides, the CDR3 is TGCGCCAGCACCCCCAAGGGGCAGGGTAGCACCGGGGAGCTGTTTTTT.

The chain has TRBV5-6 and TRBJ1-2; 8 nucleotides line up with TRBD1. The CDR3 has 14 amino acids. Germline V gene data show CDR1 as SGHDT and CDR2 as YYEEEE. V dropped 4 bases and J dropped 5; count of bases not matched to a gene: 7. CDR3 DNA: TGTGCCAGCAGCCCGCGGACAGGGAAGTATGGCTACACCTTC. As protein: CASSPRTGKYGYTF. The variable domain in full, completed from reference TRBV5-6 and TRBJ1-2, reads DAGVTQSPTHLIKTRGQQVTLRCSPKSGHDTVSWYQQALGQGPQFIFQYYEEEERQRGNFPDRFSGHQFPNYSSELNVNALLLGDSALYLCASSPRTGKYGYTFGSGTRLTVV.

The V call is TRBV11-2, the J call TRBJ2-1; tentatively, D is TRBD2 (5 bases). In germline, CDR1 is SGHAT, CDR2 FQNNGV. The CDR3 extends over 14 amino acids. Trimming pared 0 bases from V and 4 bases from J, leaving 7 bases between. The CDR3 DNA follows: TGTGCCAGCAGCTTAGAAGCGGTTTACAATGAGCAGTTCTTC. It is translated as CASSLEAVYNEQFF.

The chain recombines TRBV20-1 with TRBJ1-2, with D unresolved. Trimming left V 3 bases short and J 13 bases short, with 6 bases between. CDR3 size: 8 residues. Per germline, CDR1 DFQATT and CDR2 SNEGSKA (reference sequence). The CDR3: CSASSFTF. The CDR3 bases are TGCAGTGCTAGTAGCTTCACCTTC.

J is TRBJ2-5 and V is TRBV5-1; D gene uncertain. This CDR3 is 13 amino acids long. V was shortened by 5 bases and J by 2 bases, with 10 bases between the two germline ends. Germline lookup yields CDR1 SGHRS and CDR2 YFSETQ. This CDR3 is CASRPDGQETQYF. The CDR3 DNA reads TGCGCCAGCAGACCGGACGGTCAAGAGACCCAGTACTTC.